The rows below give T cell receptor beta chains drawn from one sample of a study of CD8 T cells in Susac syndrome. TCRdb passed the immunoSEQ multiplex PCR reads through MiXCR, listing each CDR3 protein once. This table has about 49,000 distinct CDR3 sequences, roughly 93% appearing once. Sequences were obtained from CD8+ T cells from PBMCs. The receptor set was obtained from a human donor in good health. Each CDR3 is given with its conserved first and last residue. The order of the fields is J gene, D gene, clone size, V gene, CDR3 protein, CDR3 DNA. D genes are given only for firm matches. Some rows have no size entry. The others give once, few or many, or a class for an expanded clone.

TRBJ2-1	NA	NA	TRBV5-1	CASRDSYNEQFF	TGCGCCAGCAGAGACTCCTACAATGAGCAGTTCTTC
TRBJ2-3	NA	NA	TRBV7-9	CASSFAPRGSTDTQYF	TGTGCCAGCAGCTTTGCCCCTCGGGGCAGCACAGATACGCAGTATTTT
TRBJ1-4	NA	NA	TRBV4-1	CASSQPDSEKLFF	TGCGCCAGCAGCCAACCAGACAGCGAAAAACTGTTTTTT
TRBJ2-7	NA	NA	TRBV6-5	CASSYSMFGDSYEQYF	TGTGCCAGCAGTTACTCGATGTTCGGGGACTCCTACGAGCAGTACTTC
TRBJ2-2	NA	once	TRBV2	CARRDRNTGELFF	TGTGCCAGGCGAGACAGAAACACCGGGGAGCTGTTTTTT
TRBJ2-1	NA	NA	TRBV24-1	CATSRTENNEQFF	TGTGCCACCTCAAGGACTGAGAACAATGAGCAGTTCTTC
TRBJ2-2	TRBD2	once	TRBV5-5	CASSPSGTNTGELFF	TGTGCCAGCAGCCCGAGCGGGACCAACACCGGGGAGCTGTTTTTT
TRBJ2-1	NA	NA	TRBV6-5	CASSSLISRQFF	TGTGCCAGCAGTTCCCTCATCTCGAGACAGTTCTTC
TRBJ2-2	NA	NA	TRBV29-1	CSVGQGTGELFF	TGCAGCGTTGGGCAGGGCACCGGGGAGCTGTTTTTT
TRBJ2-2	TRBD2	NA	TRBV5-4	CASSLEREGTSNTGELFF	TGTGCCAGCAGCTTGGAGAGGGAGGGAACCTCGAACACCGGGGAGCTGTTTTTT
TRBJ2-7	NA	NA	TRBV7-9	CASSFPPAGHEQYF	TGTGCCAGCAGCTTTCCACCTGCGGGCCACGAGCAGTACTTC
TRBJ1-4	NA	few	TRBV29-1	CRQGEKLFF	TGTAGACAAGGGGAAAAACTGTTTTTT
TRBJ2-5	TRBD2	NA	TRBV5-6	CASSVSGLAGLEETQYF	TGTGCCAGCAGCGTATCCGGACTAGCGGGACTCGAAGAGACCCAGTACTTC
TRBJ2-7	TRBD1	NA	TRBV19	CASSPSGQARSYEQYF	TGTGCCAGTAGCCCCTCCGGACAGGCCCGCTCCTACGAGCAGTACTTC
TRBJ2-5	NA	NA	TRBV29-1	CSVESSLAPFGTQYF	TGCAGCGTTGAGAGTTCGCTAGCACCCTTTGGGACCCAGTACTTC
TRBJ2-2	NA	NA	TRBV12-3/TRBV12-4	CASVRTHTGELFF	TGTGCCAGCGTTCGCACACATACCGGGGAGCTGTTTTTT
TRBJ2-1	NA	NA	TRBV3-1	CACGWGFNEQFF	TGTGCCTGCGGTTGGGGTTTCAATGAGCAGTTCTTC